These T cell receptor beta chains were read from a single sample in a study of T cells in Graves' hyperthyroidism and ophthalmopathy. TCRdb itself ran the multiplex PCR reads through MiXCR, one entry per CDR3 protein. The sample shows 500,000 to 800,000 distinct CDR3 sequences, 45% of them seen only once. The sequenced sample consisted of peripheral blood or thyroid tissue (not recorded which). Receptors originate from an adult man with Graves' disease, either hyperthyroidism or ophthalmopathy (not recorded which). Each CDR3 is given with its conserved first and last residue. A D gene is named only where the DNA matches it firmly. Rows may omit the clone size; those that give it use once, few, many or a size class.

v_gene	len	abundance	d_gene	j_gene	CDR3aa	CDR3nt
TRBV15	14	.	TRBD1	TRBJ1-1	CARRGTGGLTEAFF	TGTGCTAGGCGAGGGACAGGGGGCTTGACTGAAGCTTTCTTT
TRBV20-1	12	many	.	TRBJ2-7	CSAPGGAYEQYF	TGCAGTGCCCCGGGCGGGGCCTACGAGCAGTACTTC
TRBV2	16	once	.	TRBJ2-5	CASSLRGPGSAETQYF	TGTGCCAGCAGTTTACGTGGGCCAGGGAGTGCAGAGACCCAGTACTTC
TRBV13	14	.	TRBD1	TRBJ1-3	CASSLGTVRNTIYF	TGTGCCAGCAGCTTGGGGACAGTAAGAAACACCATATATTTT
TRBV15	16	.	.	TRBJ1-1	CATSSGDTARDTEAFF	TGTGCCACCAGCAGTGGGGACACCGCGAGGGACACTGAAGCTTTCTTT
TRBV7-9	14	many	.	TRBJ2-2	CASRLQGGTGELFF	TGTGCCAGCAGACTACAGGGAGGGACCGGGGAGCTGTTTTTT
TRBV29-1	11	.	.	TRBJ1-1	CSQGTNTEAFF	TGCAGCCAAGGGACGAACACTGAAGCTTTCTTT
TRBV5-1	17	.	.	TRBJ1-1	CASRVTPRVRGGTEAFF	TGCGCCAGCAGGGTAACGCCTAGAGTAAGGGGCGGTACTGAAGCTTTCTTT
TRBV25-1	15	.	.	TRBJ1-6	CASSQYNRFGSPLHF	TGTGCCAGCAGTCAATATAACAGGTTTGGGTCACCCCTCCACTTT
TRBV10-3	16	many	TRBD2	TRBJ2-5	CAISDPSGRDQETQYF	TGTGCCATCAGTGATCCCAGCGGGAGGGACCAAGAGACCCAGTACTTC
TRBV14	16	.	TRBD1	TRBJ1-2	CASSLTAQQGTGGYTF	TGTGCCAGCAGCCTCACCGCCCAACAGGGGACCGGCGGCTACACCTTC
TRBV20-1	13	.	.	TRBJ1-1	CSAGLTVNTEAFF	TGCAGTGCTGGTCTGACAGTGAACACTGAAGCTTTCTTT
TRBV12-3/TRBV12-4	15	.	TRBD1	TRBJ1-2	CASSTPGQGVHGYTF	TGTGCCAGCAGTACTCCGGGACAGGGTGTCCATGGCTACACCTTC
TRBV12-3/TRBV12-4	13	.	.	TRBJ2-5	CASSLENLETQYF	TGTGCCAGCAGTTTAGAGAACTTAGAGACCCAGTACTTC
TRBV7-8	13	.	.	TRBJ1-6	CASSYTGHSPLHF	TGTGCCAGCAGCTACACAGGGCATTCACCCCTCCACTTT
TRBV6-1	14	few	TRBD2	TRBJ2-7	CASSPREDSYEQYF	TGTGCCAGCTCACCACGGGAGGACTCCTACGAGCAGTACTTC
TRBV12-3/TRBV12-4	14	many	TRBD1	TRBJ2-7	CASSRTGERNEQYF	TGTGCCAGCAGTCGGACAGGGGAACGAAACGAGCAGTACTTC
TRBV19	14	few	.	TRBJ1-1	CASTLSQLNTEAFF	TGTGCCAGTACTTTGAGCCAGCTTAACACTGAAGCTTTCTTT
TRBV10-3	16	many	TRBD1	TRBJ1-3	CAISDFGQVSGNTIYF	TGTGCCATCAGTGACTTCGGACAGGTCTCTGGAAACACCATATATTTT
TRBV20-1	13	few	.	TRBJ2-7	CSARWAGLEEQYF	TGCAGTGCTAGATGGGCAGGCCTAGAAGAGCAGTACTTC
TRBV7-2	14	few	.	TRBJ2-5	CASSLGRASETQYF	TGTGCCAGCAGCTTAGGGAGGGCCTCAGAGACCCAGTACTTC
TRBV7-2	14	few	.	TRBJ2-7	CASSYRLDPYEQYF	TGCGCCAGCAGCTACAGACTAGATCCCTACGAGCAGTACTTC
TRBV24-1	15	.	TRBD1	TRBJ1-2	CATSDRDSRNYGYTF	TGTGCCACCAGTGACCGGGACAGCCGTAACTATGGCTACACCTTC
TRBV20-1	13	.	.	TRBJ2-3	CSAFEDRKDTQYF	TGCAGTGCTTTCGAAGACAGGAAAGATACGCAGTATTTT
TRBV7-9	14	.	.	TRBJ2-7	CASSFPRVSYEQYF	TGTGCCAGCAGCTTCCCCAGGGTCTCCTACGAGCAGTACTTC
TRBV29-1	11	.	.	TRBJ2-2	CSGWNTGELFF	TGCAGCGGCTGGAACACCGGGGAGCTGTTTTTT
TRBV6-1	12	few	.	TRBJ1-2	CATGGPNYGYTF	TGTGCCACCGGGGGACCGAACTATGGCTACACCTTC
TRBV9	15	many	.	TRBJ1-3	CASSVGPDSGNTIYF	TGTGCCAGCAGCGTAGGGCCGGACTCTGGAAACACCATATATTTT
TRBV5-1	14	few	TRBD1	TRBJ2-2	CASKGGTNTGELFF	TGCGCCAGCAAAGGGGGCACGAACACCGGGGAGCTGTTTTTT
TRBV7-9	16	.	TRBD1	TRBJ1-5	CASSLDPGQGDQPQHF	TGTGCCAGCAGCTTAGATCCGGGACAGGGTGACCAGCCCCAGCATTTT
TRBV5-1	13	many	.	TRBJ1-1	CASSSGRQREAFF	TGCGCCAGCAGCTCCGGACGGCAGAGGGAAGCTTTCTTT
TRBV7-8	14	.	.	TRBJ1-5	CAWRKGTGNQPQHF	TGTGCCTGGAGAAAGGGAACAGGCAATCAGCCCCAGCATTTT
TRBV7-2	15	.	TRBD1	TRBJ1-1	CASSEYRGQNTEAFF	TGTGCCAGCAGTGAATACAGGGGGCAGAACACTGAAGCTTTCTTT
TRBV24-1	15	few	TRBD1	TRBJ2-2	CATSDRQGGVPKLFF	TGTGCCACCAGTGATCGACAGGGTGGCGTGCCGAAGCTGTTTTTT
TRBV2	14	.	TRBD1	TRBJ1-1	CASSETGGYTEAFF	TGTGCCAGCAGTGAGACAGGGGGCTATACTGAAGCTTTCTTT
TRBV9	13	few	.	TRBJ2-7	CASSVGGRDEQYF	TGTGCCAGCAGCGTAGGGGGAAGGGACGAGCAGTACTTC
TRBV6-1	14	.	TRBD1	TRBJ1-6	CAIGTGVYNSPLHF	TGTGCCATCGGGACAGGGGTCTATAATTCACCCCTCCACTTT
TRBV7-9	12	many	.	TRBJ1-1	CAWRSANTEAFF	TGTGCCTGGCGGTCGGCGAACACTGAAGCTTTCTTT
TRBV29-1	14	many	.	TRBJ1-1	CSVGGSGGNTEAFF	TGCAGCGTTGGGGGGAGCGGCGGGAACACTGAAGCTTTCTTT
TRBV7-9	15	.	.	TRBJ1-4	CASSLRMAGPGGLLF	TGTGCCAGCAGCTTAAGAATGGCAGGGCCGGGCGGACTGCTTTTT
TRBV6-1	14	.	TRBD1	TRBJ1-1	CASRERQGQAEAFF	TGTGCCAGCAGGGAAAGACAGGGCCAGGCTGAAGCTTTCTTT
TRBV7-2	12	many	.	TRBJ1-4	CASSLLNEKLFF	TGTGCCAGCAGCCTCCTCAATGAAAAACTGTTTTTT
TRBV10-2	14	medium-sized	.	TRBJ1-1	CASSRAGENTEAFF	TGCGCCAGCAGTAGGGCAGGGGAGAACACTGAAGCTTTCTTT
TRBV25-1	16	.	.	TRBJ1-6	CASSPPRAGRNSPLHF	TGTGCCAGCAGCCCGCCGAGGGCAGGGCGAAATTCACCCCTCCACTTT
TRBV2	15	.	.	TRBJ1-2	CASSLTARHYYGYTF	TGTGCCAGCAGTTTAACCGCCAGGCATTACTATGGCTACACCTTC